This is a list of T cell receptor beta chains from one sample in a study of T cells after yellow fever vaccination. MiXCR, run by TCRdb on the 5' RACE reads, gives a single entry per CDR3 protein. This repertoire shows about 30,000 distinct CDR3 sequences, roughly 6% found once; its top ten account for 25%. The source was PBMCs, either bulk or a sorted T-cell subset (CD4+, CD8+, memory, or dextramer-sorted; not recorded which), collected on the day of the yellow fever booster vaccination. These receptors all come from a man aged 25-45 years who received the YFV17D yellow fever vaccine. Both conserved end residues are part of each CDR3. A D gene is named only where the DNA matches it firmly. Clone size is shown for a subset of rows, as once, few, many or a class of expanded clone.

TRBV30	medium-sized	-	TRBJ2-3	TGTGCCTGGAGTGGCGTAACCACAGATACGCAGTATTTT	CAWSGVTTDTQYF
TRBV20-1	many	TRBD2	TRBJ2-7	TGCAGTGCTAGGGGGCGACTAGCGGGGAACTCCTACGAGCAGTACTTC	CSARGRLAGNSYEQYF
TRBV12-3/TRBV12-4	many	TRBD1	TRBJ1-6	TGTGCCAGCAGTTTCAACAGGGGCCCCCTCCACTTT	CASSFNRGPLHF
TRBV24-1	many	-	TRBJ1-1	TGTGCCACCAGTGACCAACGGGACGGTCGGACTGAAGCTTTCTTT	CATSDQRDGRTEAFF
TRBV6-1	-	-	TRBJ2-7	TGTGCCAGCAGTGCCGAGTGGGGAACCTACGAGCAGTACTTC	CASSAEWGTYEQYF
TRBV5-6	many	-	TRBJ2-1	TGTGCCAGCAGCTTGTCGGCGGAGGAAGGTGAGCAGTTCTTC	CASSLSAEEGEQFF
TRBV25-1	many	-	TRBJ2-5	TGTGCCAGCAGTGGAGGGTGGGAGACCCAGTACTTC	CASSGGWETQYF
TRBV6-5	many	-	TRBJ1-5	TGTGCCAGCAGTCCCCGGGGGCGGTATCAGCCCCAGCATTTT	CASSPRGRYQPQHF
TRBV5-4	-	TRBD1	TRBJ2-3	TGTGCCAGCAGCTCTGGGCAGGACAGGTCGGCAGATACGCAGTATTTT	CASSSGQDRSADTQYF
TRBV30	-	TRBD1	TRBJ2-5	TGTGCCTGGAGTCCCCAACTCGGGACAGGGGGTTCCCAGTACTTC	CAWSPQLGTGGSQYF
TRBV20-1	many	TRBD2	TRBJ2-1	TGCAGTGCTACCCTACTAGCGGGTCCGTACAATGAGCAGTTCTTC	CSATLLAGPYNEQFF
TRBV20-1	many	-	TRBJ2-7	TGCAGTGCTGGGGCTACGCCTCTACACTACGAGCAGTACTTC	CSAGATPLHYEQYF
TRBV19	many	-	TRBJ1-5	TGTGCCAGTAGTGCCACGGGGAACGGCAATCAGCCCCAGCATTTT	CASSATGNGNQPQHF
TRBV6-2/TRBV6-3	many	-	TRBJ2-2	TGTGCCAGCAGTTTGTTTGGCTCGGGGGAGCTGTTTTTT	CASSLFGSGELFF
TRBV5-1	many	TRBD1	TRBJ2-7	TGCGCCAGCAGCCACGGACAGGGGACCTACGAGCAGTACTTC	CASSHGQGTYEQYF
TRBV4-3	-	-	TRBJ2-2	TGCGCCAGCAGCCAAGATGCCAGCACCGGGGAGCTGTTTTTT	CASSQDASTGELFF
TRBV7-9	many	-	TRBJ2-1	TGTGCCAGCAGCTCCCTTATGTGGGGCAATGAGCAGTTCTTC	CASSSLMWGNEQFF
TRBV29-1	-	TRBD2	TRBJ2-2	TGCAGCGTTGTAGATCCGAGCGGGAGGGTCACCGGGGAGCTGTTTTTT	CSVVDPSGRVTGELFF
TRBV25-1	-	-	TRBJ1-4	TGTGCCAGCAGCCCCCAGGTTAGGGAAAAACTGTTTTTT	CASSPQVREKLFF
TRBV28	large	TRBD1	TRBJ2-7	TGTGCCAGCAGTGCCGTTGGACAGGGGTGGGGAGAGCAGTACTTC	CASSAVGQGWGEQYF
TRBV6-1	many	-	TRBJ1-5	TGTGCCAGCAGCCCCCAATCGGGGAATCAGCCCCAGCATTTT	CASSPQSGNQPQHF
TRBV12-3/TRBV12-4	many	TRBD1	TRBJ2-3	TGTGCCAGCAGTAGAGCCGGGACAGTGAACCAGGATACGCAGTATTTT	CASSRAGTVNQDTQYF
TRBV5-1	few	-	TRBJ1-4	TGCGCCAGCCGTGAGTTCCCTAATGAAAAACTGTTTTTT	CASREFPNEKLFF
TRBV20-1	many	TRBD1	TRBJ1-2	TGCAGTGCTCCTCTCCGCCCCGGACAGGGGGCGGAGGGCTATGGCTACACCTTC	CSAPLRPGQGAEGYGYTF
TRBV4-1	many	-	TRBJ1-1	TGCGCCAGCAGCCAAGGGGACGTGGCCTCTGAAGCTTTCTTT	CASSQGDVASEAFF
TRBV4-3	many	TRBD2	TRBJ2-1	TGCGCCAGCAGCCAAGATGCGGGGGGTTCCTACAATGAGCAGTTCTTC	CASSQDAGGSYNEQFF
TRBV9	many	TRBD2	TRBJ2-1	TGTGCCAGCAGCGTAGTAGCGGGAGCTACCACCAATGAGCAGTTCTTC	CASSVVAGATTNEQFF
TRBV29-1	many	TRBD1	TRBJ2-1	TGCAGCACGGGGGACAGGGGGCTGAACGATGAGCAGTTCTTC	CSTGDRGLNDEQFF
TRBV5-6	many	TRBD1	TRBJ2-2	TGTGCCAGCAAGGGACAGGGGGGCACCGGGGAGCTGTTTTTT	CASKGQGGTGELFF
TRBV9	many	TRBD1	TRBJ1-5	TGTGCCAGCAGCTTCGGACAGGGTGGACAGCCCCAGCATTTT	CASSFGQGGQPQHF
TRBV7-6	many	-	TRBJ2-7	TGTGCCAGCAGCTTATCTGTTTCCTACGAGCAGTACTTC	CASSLSVSYEQYF
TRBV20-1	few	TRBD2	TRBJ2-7	TGCTGTGCCCCCCAGGTAACTAGCGGGAGGCCCGAGCAGTACTTC	CCAPQVTSGRPEQYF
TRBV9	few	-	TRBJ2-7	TGTGCCAGCAGCTATATATCGGGGGACGAGCAGTACTTC	CASSYISGDEQYF
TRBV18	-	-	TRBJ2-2	TGTGCCAGCTCACAACAGGTGATCGCGAACACCGGGGAGCTGTTTTTT	CASSQQVIANTGELFF
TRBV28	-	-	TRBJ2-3	TGTGCCAGCAGTTTACCAGCCGGTGGGGTCACAGATACGCAGTATTTT	CASSLPAGGVTDTQYF
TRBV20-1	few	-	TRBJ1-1	TGCAGTGCTAGAGATCTTGGCAGGGACACTGAAGCTTTCTTT	CSARDLGRDTEAFF
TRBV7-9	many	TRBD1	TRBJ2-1	TGTGCCAGCAGCCCAGGACGGGACAGGGGGTGGAATGAGCAGTTCTTC	CASSPGRDRGWNEQFF
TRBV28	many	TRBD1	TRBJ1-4	TGTGCCAGCAGTCCATCAGGGGGAGAAGAAAAACTGTTTTTT	CASSPSGGEEKLFF
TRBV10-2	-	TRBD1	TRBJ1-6	TGCGCCAGCAGTTCCCTGACAGGGGGCTGGAATAATTCACCCCTCCACTTT	CASSSLTGGWNNSPLHF
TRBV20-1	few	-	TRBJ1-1	TGCAGTGCTAGAGGTCTGCGGGTCACTGAAGCTTTCTTT	CSARGLRVTEAFF
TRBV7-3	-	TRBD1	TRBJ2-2	TGTGCCAGCAGCATTATTGCCGGGACAGGGAGCCCCGGGGAGCTGTTTTTT	CASSIIAGTGSPGELFF
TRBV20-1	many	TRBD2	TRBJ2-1	TGCAGTGCTAGCCCAGCGGGAGGGCCGGCCAATGAGCAGTTCTTC	CSASPAGGPANEQFF
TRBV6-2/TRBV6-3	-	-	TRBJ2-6	TGTGCCAGCAGTTCCTCGACATCTTCCTCTGGGGCCAACGTCCTGACTTTC	CASSSSTSSSGANVLTF
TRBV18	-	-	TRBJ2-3	TGTGCCAGCTCACCACCGCTCGCGGCAGATACGCAGTATTTT	CASSPPLAADTQYF
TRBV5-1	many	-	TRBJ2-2	TGCGCCAGCGCCCCTACGGCAGGCACCGGGGAGCTGTTTTTT	CASAPTAGTGELFF
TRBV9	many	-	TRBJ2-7	TGTGCCAGCAGCGTAGGGGGGGACTCCTACGAGCAGTACTTC	CASSVGGDSYEQYF
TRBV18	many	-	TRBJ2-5	TGTGCCAGCTCACCAACTAGGGGACGAGAGACCCAGTACTTC	CASSPTRGRETQYF
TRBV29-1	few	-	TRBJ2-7	TGCAGCGTCGTACAGGTATCCTCCTACGAGCAGTACTTC	CSVVQVSSYEQYF
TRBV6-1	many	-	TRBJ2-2	TGTGCCAGCAGGCCCCCGGGTGGGGCGAACACCGGGGAGCTGTTTTTT	CASRPPGGANTGELFF
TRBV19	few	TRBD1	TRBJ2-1	TGTGCCAGTAGTGGCCACCGACAGGGGGCCCGGGAGCAGTTCTTC	CASSGHRQGAREQFF